This T cell receptor beta chain was recovered during a study of CD8+ T cells in alopecia areata. Germline V CDR1 and CDR2: SQVTM, ANQGSEA. The V end was cut by 3 bases, the J end by 6 bases, with 13 bases between. The CDR3 has 13 amino acids. Isolated RNA was reverse transcribed into cDNA used as the sequencing template. The data were produced by immunoSEQ multiplex PCR, yet TCRdb's version contains in-frame clones alone and is incomplete. Seen here are 200,000 to 250,000 clones, around 65% observed once, and the top ten hold roughly 1.2%. Regarding treatment: oral pan-JAK inhibitor, 5-10 mg twice daily.

The J gene is TRBJ2-3, the V gene TRBV29-1; D is unresolved. The TCR sequence derives from a human donor with alopecia areata. Sequencing was performed on CD4+ T cells sorted from blood, taken between weeks 44 and 45, from a patient treated with tofacitinib. This CDR3 reads CSVDRRVEDTQYF. The CDR3 nucleotides are TGCAGCGTTGATCGAAGGGTTGAGGATACGCAGTATTTT.